This T cell receptor (beta chain) was retrieved from a study of response to subunit inactivated influenza vaccine (dated by TCRdb to the late 2010s). In terms of the full investigation: To follow how T cells responded to a trivalent subunit inactivated influenza vaccine, the researchers relied on deep quantitative profiling of the T cell receptor repertoire.

Libraries were constructed by RT-PCR. Instrument used: Illumina HiSeq 2500. Through fastp at Q25 and MiXCR, TCRdb rebuilt clones from the public reads, retaining in-frame beta chains. Duplicate CDR3 protein sequences are folded into a single record with the most common DNA and genes. Present in this sample are hundreds of thousands of distinct CDR3 sequences, 15% to 18% of which were seen just once. Around 10% of the sample comes from the top ten. The germline V gene (reference sequence) specifies DFQATT as CDR1 and SNEGSKA as CDR2. From the cysteine up to the phenylalanine, the CDR3 has a length of 13 residues. Only CDR3 DNA remains: 39 bases, in frame from the first base. Trimming removed 6 bases from V and 4 bases from J; the gene matches leave 6 bases unexplained. With regard to this clonotype: What antigen it recognizes has not been identified. Within one base of it there is no much larger clone, and no base qualities were kept.

Overall study results and their limits: It was suggested by the authors that each seasonal influenza vaccination may recruit only a limited number of new T cells.

Sequenced material: PBMCs from blood, taken less than 13 days after vaccination. This TCR was sampled from a man aged 50-59 years who received an inactivated influenza vaccine. Donor details come from another sample of the same person, matched by shared clones. The V and J genes are TRBV20-1 and TRBJ2-1, and TRBD1 matches 7 of the central bases. Read as DNA, the sequence is TGCAGTGCGGGCAGGGGGACGTACAATGAGCAGTTCTTC. This yields the protein CSAGRGTYNEQFF.